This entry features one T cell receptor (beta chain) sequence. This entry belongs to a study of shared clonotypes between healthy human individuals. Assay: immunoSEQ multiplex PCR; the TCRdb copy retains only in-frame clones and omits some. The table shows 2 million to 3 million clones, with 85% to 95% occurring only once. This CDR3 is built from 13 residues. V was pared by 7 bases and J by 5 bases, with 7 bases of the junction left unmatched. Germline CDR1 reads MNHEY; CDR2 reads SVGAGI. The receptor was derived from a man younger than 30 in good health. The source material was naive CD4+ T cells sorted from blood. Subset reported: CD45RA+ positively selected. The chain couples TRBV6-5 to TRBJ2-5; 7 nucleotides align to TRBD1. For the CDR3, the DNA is TGTGCCAGCACCCGACAGGGCTACGAGACCCAGTACTTC. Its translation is CASTRQGYETQYF.